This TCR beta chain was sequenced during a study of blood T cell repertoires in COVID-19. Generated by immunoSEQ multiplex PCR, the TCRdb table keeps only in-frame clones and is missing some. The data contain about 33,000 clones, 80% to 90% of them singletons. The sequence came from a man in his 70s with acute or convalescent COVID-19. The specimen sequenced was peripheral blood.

The CDR3 sequence: CASSPGRGPGANVLTF. Here the CDR3 DNA reads TGTGCCAGCTCACCAGGCAGGGGGCCTGGGGCCAACGTCCTGACTTTC. The chain joins TRBV18 to TRBJ2-6, with 8 bases identical to TRBD1. V trimming: 2 bases; J trimming: 2 bases; junction bases outside the gene matches: 2. This CDR3 contains 16 residues. Germline CDR1 reads KGHSH; CDR2 reads LQKENI.